One and the same sample provided the 10 T cell receptor beta chains below, sequenced in a study of Tregs in tolerant kidney transplant recipients. Data came from immunoSEQ multiplex PCR; TCRdb stores just in-frame clones and leaves some out. In total, the table holds fewer than 55,000 clones. The sequencing used CD4+ T cells from blood, collected before the transplant. The receptors were sampled from a human donor who received a combined kidney and bone marrow transplant.

On this clone: The read comes to an end 3 residues before the CDR3 does, leaving the germline J gene to fill in the end. The rearrangement links TRBV7-2 to TRBJ1-1; TRBD1 matches at 10 bases. The junction had 5 bases not matched to a gene; V was cut back by 3 bases and J by 4 bases. Germline assignment: CDR1 SGHTA and CDR2 FQGNSA. The CDR3 loop spans 15 amino acids. The CDR3 loop reads CASSLTGGAGTEAFF. CDR3 DNA, as far as it was read: TGTGCCAGCAGCTTGACAGGGGGCGCCGGCACTGAA.

With regard to this clone: The CDR3 goes on 3 residues after the read ends, and that part is filled in from the germline J gene. The chain links TRBV7-9 to TRBJ1-4; perhaps TRBD1 as D (6 bases). The V end lost 8 bases, the J end lost 6 bases, and 16 bases lay between the germline ends. The germline V gene has CDR1 SEHNR and CDR2 FQNEAQ (reference sequence). This CDR3 has 14 residues. The covered CDR3 bases are TGTGCCAGCTCGCCACAGGGCAAGGATGAAAAA. It encodes CASSPQGKDEK. The full CDR3 is CASSPQGKDEKLFF.

As concerns this clone: The CDR3 extends 3 residues past the end of the read, so its final part is completed from the germline J gene. The chain links TRBV11-2 to TRBJ1-3; 10 bases match TRBD1. There are 15 residues in the CDR3. J gave up 4 bases and V 7 bases, and 7 bases lay outside the gene matches. Germline V gene sequence: CDR1 SGHAT, CDR2 FQNNGV. The CDR3: CASTLDRGSGNTIYF. The CDR3 DNA, read in part, is TGTGCCAGCACCCTGGACAGGGGGTCGGGAAACACC.

On this clone: The read terminates 3 residues before the CDR3 end, so the remaining end is supplied by the germline J gene. The chain recombines TRBV14 with TRBJ2-2; no definite D call. From germline, CDR1 is SGHDN and CDR2 FVKESK. V lost 1 base, J lost 4 bases, and 10 bases lay in between. This CDR3 contains 15 residues. CDR3 bases read: TGTGCCAGCAGCCAAGTTAGAGTTGCCACCGGGGAG. Translated, it gives CASSQVRVATGE. The entire CDR3 protein reads CASSQVRVATGELFF.

Comment on this clone: Read coverage stops 3 residues before the CDR3 terminus; the germline J gene supplies the remainder. The chain recombines TRBV5-1 with TRBJ1-1; D call uncertain. Germline V gene lookup returns CDR1 SGHRS and CDR2 YFSETQ. Trimming took off 2 bases at V and 0 bases at J, with 8 bases between the two ends. This CDR3 has 14 residues. The DNA read from the CDR3 is TGCGCCAGCAGCTTATTTTCAATGAACACTGAA. Protein sequence: CASSLFSMNTE. The whole CDR3 sequence reads CASSLFSMNTEAFF.

Details on this clone: The read ends 3 residues shy of where the CDR3 ends; the end is completed using the germline J gene. This sequence joins TRBV19 and TRBJ2-3; TRBD2 agrees at 8 bases. Germline CDR1 reads LNHDA; CDR2 reads SQIVND (reference sequence). The CDR3 length is 17 residues. The J segment lost 2 bases and the V segment lost 5 bases, leaving 12 bases of the junction unmatched. CDR3 bases read: TGTGCCAGTAGTCCTGGCCTTAGGCGGGGGGCCACAGATACG. This encodes CASSPGLRRGATDT. The full CDR3 protein reads CASSPGLRRGATDTQYF.

On this clone itself: The CDR3 end is not reached by the read, which stops 3 residues before it; the germline J gene fills it in. The chain couples TRBV2 to TRBJ2-1, with 11 bases aligning to TRBD1. The CDR3 runs to 15 residues. Germline CDR1 reads SNHLY; CDR2 reads FYNNEI. The trim removed 4 bases at V and 8 bases at J, leaving 7 bases unmatched. The DNA read from the CDR3 is TGTGCCAGCAGTGCCGGGACAGGGGGAGGGTATGAG. It codes for CASSAGTGGGYE. The whole CDR3 reads CASSAGTGGGYEQFF.

Details on this clone: The CDR3 is cut off 3 residues early in the read; its end comes from the germline J gene. The chain uses TRBV29-1 and TRBJ1-1; D might be TRBD1 (5 bases). The CDR3 loop spans 12 amino acids. Trimming cost V 3 bases and J 4 bases, with 9 bases left between them. Germline V gives CDR1 SQVTM, CDR2 ANQGSEA. CDR3 protein: CSVDRGGTEAFF. The CDR3 DNA, read in part, is TGCAGCGTTGATAGGGGTGGCACTGAA.

Regarding this clone: The read halts 3 residues ahead of the CDR3 end, with the missing end drawn from the germline J gene. The chain is built from TRBV30 and TRBJ2-3; D is uncertain. The CDR3 extends over 13 amino acids. V was pared by 5 bases and J by 2 bases, with 11 bases between. Germline V CDR1 and CDR2: GTSNPN, SVGIG (reference sequence). The CDR3 DNA, read in part, is TGTGCCTGGTCAGTGCGGTCCACAGATACG. This encodes CAWSVRSTDT. In full, the CDR3 is CAWSVRSTDTQYF.

Here the CDR3 reads CAWSGTGRPGAFF. The covered CDR3 bases are TGTGCCTGGTCCGGGACAGGTCGACCGGGG. The V gene is TRBV30, the J gene TRBJ1-1; 8 positions agree with TRBD1. The CDR3 is cut off 3 residues early in the read; its end comes from the germline J gene. CDR1 and CDR2 (germline): GTSNPN, SVGIG (reference sequence). This CDR3 region has 13 residues.